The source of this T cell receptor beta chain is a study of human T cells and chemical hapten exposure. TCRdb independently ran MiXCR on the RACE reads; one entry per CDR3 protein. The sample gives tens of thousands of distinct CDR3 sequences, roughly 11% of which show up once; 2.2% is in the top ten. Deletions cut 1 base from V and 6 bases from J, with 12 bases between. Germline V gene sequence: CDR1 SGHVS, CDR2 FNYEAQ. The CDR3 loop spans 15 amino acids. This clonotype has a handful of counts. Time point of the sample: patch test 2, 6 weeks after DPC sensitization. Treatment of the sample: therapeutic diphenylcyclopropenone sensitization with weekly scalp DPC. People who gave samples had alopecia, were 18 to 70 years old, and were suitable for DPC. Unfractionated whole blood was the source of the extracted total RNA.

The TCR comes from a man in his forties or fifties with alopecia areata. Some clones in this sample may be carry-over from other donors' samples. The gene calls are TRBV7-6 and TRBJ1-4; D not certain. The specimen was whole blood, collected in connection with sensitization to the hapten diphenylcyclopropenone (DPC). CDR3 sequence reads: CASSLEGKGYEKLFF. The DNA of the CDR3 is TGTGCCAGCAGCTTAGAGGGAAAGGGCTATGAAAAACTGTTTTTT.